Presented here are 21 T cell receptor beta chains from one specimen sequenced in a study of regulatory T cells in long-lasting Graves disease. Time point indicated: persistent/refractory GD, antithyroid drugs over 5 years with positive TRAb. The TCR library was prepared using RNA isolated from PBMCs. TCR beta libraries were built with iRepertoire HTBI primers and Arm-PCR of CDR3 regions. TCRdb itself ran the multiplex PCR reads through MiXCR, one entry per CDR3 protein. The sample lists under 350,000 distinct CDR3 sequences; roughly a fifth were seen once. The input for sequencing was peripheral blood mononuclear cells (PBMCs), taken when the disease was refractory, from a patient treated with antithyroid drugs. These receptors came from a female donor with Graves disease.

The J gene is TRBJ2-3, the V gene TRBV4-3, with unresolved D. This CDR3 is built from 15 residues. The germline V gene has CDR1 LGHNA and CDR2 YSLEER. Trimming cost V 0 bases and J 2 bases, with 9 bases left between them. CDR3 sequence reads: CASSQDSVITDTQYF. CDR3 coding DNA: TGCGCCAGCAGCCAAGATTCGGTGATCACAGATACGCAGTATTTT.

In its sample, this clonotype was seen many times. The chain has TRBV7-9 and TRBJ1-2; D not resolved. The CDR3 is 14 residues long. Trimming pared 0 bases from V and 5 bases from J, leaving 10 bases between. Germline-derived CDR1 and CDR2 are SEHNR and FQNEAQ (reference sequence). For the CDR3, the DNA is TGTGCCAGCAGCTTAGCGCTTACAGAGTATGGCTACACCTTC. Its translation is CASSLALTEYGYTF. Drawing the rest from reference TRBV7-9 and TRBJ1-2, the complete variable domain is DTGVSQNPRHKITKRGQNVTFRCDPISEHNRLYWYRQTLGQGPEFLTYFQNEAQLEKSRLLSDRFSAERPKGSFSTLEIQRTEQGDSAMYLCASSLALTEYGYTFGSGTRLTVV.

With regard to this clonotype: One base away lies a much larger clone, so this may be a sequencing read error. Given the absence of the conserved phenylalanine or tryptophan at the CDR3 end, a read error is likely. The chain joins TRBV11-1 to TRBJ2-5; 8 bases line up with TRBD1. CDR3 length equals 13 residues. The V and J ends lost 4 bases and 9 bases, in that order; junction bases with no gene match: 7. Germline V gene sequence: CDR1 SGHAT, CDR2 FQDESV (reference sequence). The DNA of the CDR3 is TGTGCCAGCAGCTCCCAGGGGGACAGGCCCCAGTACCTC. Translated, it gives CASSSQGDRPQYL.

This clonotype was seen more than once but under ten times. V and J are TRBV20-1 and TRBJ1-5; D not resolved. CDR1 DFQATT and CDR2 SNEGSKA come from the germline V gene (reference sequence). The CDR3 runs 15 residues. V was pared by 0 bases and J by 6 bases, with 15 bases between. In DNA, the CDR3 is TGCAGTGCTAGAGATCCCTCGGGTGGGATTCAGCCCCAGCATTTT. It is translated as CSARDPSGGIQPQHF.

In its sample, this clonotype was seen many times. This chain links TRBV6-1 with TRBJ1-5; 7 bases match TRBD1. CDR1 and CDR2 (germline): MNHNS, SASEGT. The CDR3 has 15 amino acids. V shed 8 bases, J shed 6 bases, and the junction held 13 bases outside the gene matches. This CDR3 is CASRRGQIMGQPQHF. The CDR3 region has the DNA TGTGCCAGCCGTCGGGGACAGATTATGGGTCAGCCCCAGCATTTT.

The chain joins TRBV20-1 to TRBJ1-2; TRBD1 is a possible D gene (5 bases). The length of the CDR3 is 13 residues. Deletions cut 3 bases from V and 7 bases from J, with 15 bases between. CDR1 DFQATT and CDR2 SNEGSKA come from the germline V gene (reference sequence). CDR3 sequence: CSASHGTQSGYTF. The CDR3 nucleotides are TGCAGTGCTAGTCACGGGACCCAGTCTGGCTACACCTTC.

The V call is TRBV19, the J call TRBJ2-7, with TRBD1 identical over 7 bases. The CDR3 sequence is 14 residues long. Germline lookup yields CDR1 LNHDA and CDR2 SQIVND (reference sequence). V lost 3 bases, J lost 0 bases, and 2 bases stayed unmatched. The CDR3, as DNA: TGTGCCAGTAGTATTGGGACAGACTCCTACGAGCAGTACTTC. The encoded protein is CASSIGTDSYEQYF.

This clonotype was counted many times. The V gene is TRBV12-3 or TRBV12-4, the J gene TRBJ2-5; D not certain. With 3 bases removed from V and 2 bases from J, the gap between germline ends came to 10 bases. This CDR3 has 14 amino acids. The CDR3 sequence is CASSFRRRQETQYF. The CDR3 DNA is TGTGCCAGCAGTTTTAGGCGAAGGCAAGAGACCCAGTACTTC.

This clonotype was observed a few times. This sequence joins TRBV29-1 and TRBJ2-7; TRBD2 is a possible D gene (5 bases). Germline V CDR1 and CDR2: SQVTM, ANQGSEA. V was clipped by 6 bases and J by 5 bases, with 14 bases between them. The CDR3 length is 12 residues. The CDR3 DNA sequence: TGCAGCGTCCCCTGGACCGGGGACGAGCAGTACTTC. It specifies CSVPWTGDEQYF.

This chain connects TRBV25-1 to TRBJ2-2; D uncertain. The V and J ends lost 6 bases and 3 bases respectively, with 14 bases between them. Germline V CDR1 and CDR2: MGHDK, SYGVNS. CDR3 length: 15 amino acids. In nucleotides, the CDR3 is TGTGCCAGCAGCTCCGAAGGTACCTACACCGGGGAGCTGTTTTTT. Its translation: CASSSEGTYTGELFF. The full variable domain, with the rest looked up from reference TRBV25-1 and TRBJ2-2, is EADIYQTPRYLVIGTGKKITLECSQTMGHDKMYWYQQDPGMELHLIHYSYGVNSTEKGDLSSESTVSRIRTEHFPLTLESARPSHTSQYLCASSSEGTYTGELFFGEGSRLTVL.

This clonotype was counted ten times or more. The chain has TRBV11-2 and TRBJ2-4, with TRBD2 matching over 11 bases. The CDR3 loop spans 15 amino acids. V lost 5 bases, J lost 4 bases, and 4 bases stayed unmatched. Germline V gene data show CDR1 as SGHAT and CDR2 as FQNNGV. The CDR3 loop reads CASSPGTSGKNIQYF. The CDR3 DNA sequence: TGTGCCAGCAGCCCAGGGACTAGCGGAAAAAACATTCAGTACTTC.

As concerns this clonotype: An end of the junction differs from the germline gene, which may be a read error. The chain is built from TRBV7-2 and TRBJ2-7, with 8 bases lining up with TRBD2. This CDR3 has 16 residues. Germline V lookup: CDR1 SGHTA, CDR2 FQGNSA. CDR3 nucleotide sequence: TGCGCCAGCAGCCAGGGACTAGGGGGGTCGGGCTACGAGCAGTACTTC. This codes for CASSQGLGGSGYEQYF. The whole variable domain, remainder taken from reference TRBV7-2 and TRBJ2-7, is GAGVSQSPSNKVTEKGKDVELRCDPISGHTALYWYRQSLGQGLEFLIYFQGNSAPDKSGLPSDRFSAERTGGSVSTLTIQRTQQEDSAVYLCASSQGLGGSGYEQYFGPGTRLTVT.

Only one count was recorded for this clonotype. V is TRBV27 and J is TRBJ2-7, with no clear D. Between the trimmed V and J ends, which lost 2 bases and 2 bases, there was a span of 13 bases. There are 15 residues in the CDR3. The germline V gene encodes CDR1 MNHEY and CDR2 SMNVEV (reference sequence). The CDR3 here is CASSLSLVTTYEQYF. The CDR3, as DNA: TGTGCCAGCAGTTTAAGCTTAGTCACCACCTACGAGCAGTACTTC.

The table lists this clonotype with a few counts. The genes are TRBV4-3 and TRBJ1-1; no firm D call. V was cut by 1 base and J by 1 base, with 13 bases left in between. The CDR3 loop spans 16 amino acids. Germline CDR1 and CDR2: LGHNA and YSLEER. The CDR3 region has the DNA TGCGCCAGCAGCCAAGTAAGGGTGATGGCGAACACTGAAGCTTTCTTT. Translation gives CASSQVRVMANTEAFF.

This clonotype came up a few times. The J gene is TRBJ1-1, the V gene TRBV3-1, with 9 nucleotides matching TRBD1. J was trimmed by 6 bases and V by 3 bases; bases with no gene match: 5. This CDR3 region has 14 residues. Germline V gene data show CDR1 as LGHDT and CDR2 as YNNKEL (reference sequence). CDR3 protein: CASSHRDRVAEAFF. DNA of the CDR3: TGTGCCAGCAGCCACCGGGACAGGGTGGCTGAAGCTTTCTTT. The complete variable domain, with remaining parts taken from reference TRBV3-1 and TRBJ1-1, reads DTAVSQTPKYLVTQMGNDKSIKCEQNLGHDTMYWYKQDSKKFLKIMFSYNNKELIINETVPNRFSPKSPDKAHLNLHINSLELGDSAVYFCASSHRDRVAEAFFGQGTRLTVV.

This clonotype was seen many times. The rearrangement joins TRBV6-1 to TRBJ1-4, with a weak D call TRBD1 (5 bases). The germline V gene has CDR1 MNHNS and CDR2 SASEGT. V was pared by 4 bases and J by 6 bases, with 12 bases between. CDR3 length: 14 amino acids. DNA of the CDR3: TGTGCCAGCAGTGCGCTGGGACGAGATGAAAAACTGTTTTTT. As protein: CASSALGRDEKLFF.

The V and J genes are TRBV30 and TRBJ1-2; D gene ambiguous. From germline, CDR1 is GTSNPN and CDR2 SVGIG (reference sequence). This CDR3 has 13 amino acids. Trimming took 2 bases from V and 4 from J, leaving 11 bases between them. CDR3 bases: TGTGCCTGGAGTCACGCCCTCCCCTATGGCTACACCTTC. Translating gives CAWSHALPYGYTF.

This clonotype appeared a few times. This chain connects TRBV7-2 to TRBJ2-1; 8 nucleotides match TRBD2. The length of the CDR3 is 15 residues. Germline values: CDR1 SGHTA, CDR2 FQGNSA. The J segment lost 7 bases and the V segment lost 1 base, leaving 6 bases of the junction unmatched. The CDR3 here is CASSLEAGAGNEQFF. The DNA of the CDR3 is TGTGCCAGCAGCTTAGAAGCGGGAGCAGGGAATGAGCAGTTCTTC.

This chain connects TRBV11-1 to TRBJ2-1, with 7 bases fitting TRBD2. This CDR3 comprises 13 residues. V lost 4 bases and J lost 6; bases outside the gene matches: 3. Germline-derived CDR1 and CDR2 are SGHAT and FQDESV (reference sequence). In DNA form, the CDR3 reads TGTGCCAGCAGCTCCGGGACTATCAATGAGCAGTTCTTC. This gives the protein CASSSGTINEQFF.

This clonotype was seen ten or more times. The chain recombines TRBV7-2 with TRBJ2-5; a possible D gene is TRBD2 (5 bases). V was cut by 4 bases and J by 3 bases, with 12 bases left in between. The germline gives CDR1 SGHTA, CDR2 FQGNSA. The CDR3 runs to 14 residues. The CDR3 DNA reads TGTGCCAGCAGCTCCCCCGCTAGCAAAGAGACCCAGTACTTC. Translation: CASSSPASKETQYF.

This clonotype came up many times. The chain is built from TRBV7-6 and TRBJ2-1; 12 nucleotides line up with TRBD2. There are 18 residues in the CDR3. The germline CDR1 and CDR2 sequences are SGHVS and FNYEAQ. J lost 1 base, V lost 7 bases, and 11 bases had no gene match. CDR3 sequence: CASTYGLAGQESYNEQFF. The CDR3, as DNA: TGTGCCAGCACCTATGGACTAGCGGGACAAGAGTCCTACAATGAGCAGTTCTTC.